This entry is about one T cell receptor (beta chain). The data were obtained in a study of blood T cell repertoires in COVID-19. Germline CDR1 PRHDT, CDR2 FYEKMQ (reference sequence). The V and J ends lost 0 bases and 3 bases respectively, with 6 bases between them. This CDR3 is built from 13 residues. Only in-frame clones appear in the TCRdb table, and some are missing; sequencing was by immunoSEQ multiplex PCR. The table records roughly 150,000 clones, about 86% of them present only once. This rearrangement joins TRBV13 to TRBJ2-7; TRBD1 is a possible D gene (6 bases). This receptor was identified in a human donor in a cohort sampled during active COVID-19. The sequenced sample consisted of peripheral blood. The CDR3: CASSLGQGYEQYF. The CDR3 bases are TGTGCCAGCAGCTTAGGACAGGGCTACGAGCAGTACTTC.